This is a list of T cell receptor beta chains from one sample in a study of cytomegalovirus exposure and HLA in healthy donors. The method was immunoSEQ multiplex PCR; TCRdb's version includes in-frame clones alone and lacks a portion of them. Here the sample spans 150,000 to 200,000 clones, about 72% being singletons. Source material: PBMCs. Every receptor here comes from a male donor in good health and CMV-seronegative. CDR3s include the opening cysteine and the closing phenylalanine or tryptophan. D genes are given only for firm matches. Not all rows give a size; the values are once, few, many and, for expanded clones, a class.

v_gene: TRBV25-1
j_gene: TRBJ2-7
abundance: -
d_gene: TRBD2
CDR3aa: CASSSGAPYEQYF
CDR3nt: TGTGCCAGCAGTAGCGGGGCCCCCTACGAGCAGTACTTC

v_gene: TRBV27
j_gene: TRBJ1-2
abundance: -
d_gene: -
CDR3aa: CASSLRSRLDYGYTF
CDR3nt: TGTGCCAGCAGTTTAAGATCGAGATTGGACTATGGCTACACCTTC

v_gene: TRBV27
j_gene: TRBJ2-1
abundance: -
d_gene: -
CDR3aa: CASRSGGNEQFF
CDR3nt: TGTGCCAGCAGGTCCGGGGGTAATGAGCAGTTCTTC

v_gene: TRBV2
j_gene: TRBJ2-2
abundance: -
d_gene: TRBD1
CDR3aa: CASMPDRGNTGELFF
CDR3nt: TGTGCCAGCATGCCCGACAGGGGGAACACCGGGGAGCTGTTTTTT

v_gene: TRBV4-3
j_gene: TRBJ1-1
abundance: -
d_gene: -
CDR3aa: CASSQDRNTEAFF
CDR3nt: TGCGCCAGCAGCCAAGATCGGAACACTGAAGCTTTCTTT

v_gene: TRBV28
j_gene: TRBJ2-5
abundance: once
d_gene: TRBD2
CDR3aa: CASSPSSGSLEETQYF
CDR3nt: TGTGCCAGCAGCCCCTCTAGCGGGAGTCTCGAAGAGACCCAGTACTTC

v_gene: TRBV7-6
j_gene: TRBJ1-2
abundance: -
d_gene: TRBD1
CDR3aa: CASSNRRDRLNGYTF
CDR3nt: TGTGCCAGCAGCAACCGCCGGGACAGGCTGAATGGCTACACCTTC

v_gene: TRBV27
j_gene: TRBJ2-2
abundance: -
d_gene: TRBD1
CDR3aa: CASSPNPGTVFAGELFF
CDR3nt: TGTGCCAGCAGTCCAAATCCCGGGACAGTATTCGCCGGGGAGCTGTTTTTT

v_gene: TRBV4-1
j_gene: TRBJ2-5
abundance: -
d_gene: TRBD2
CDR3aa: CASSQVPLAGGQETQYF
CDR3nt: TGCGCCAGCAGCCAAGTTCCCTTAGCGGGGGGCCAAGAGACCCAGTACTTC

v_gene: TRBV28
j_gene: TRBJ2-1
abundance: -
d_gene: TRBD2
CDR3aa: CASSTLLGLAGVVEQFF
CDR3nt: TGTGCCAGCAGTACCCTCCTCGGACTAGCGGGAGTGGTTGAGCAGTTCTTC

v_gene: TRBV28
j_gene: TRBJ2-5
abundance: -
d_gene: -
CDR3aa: CASTLPGARETQYF
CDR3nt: TGTGCCAGCACGCTTCCCGGTGCACGGGAGACCCAGTACTTC

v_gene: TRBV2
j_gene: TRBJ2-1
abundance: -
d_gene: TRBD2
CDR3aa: CASSEAGEGEQFF
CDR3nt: TGTGCCAGCAGTGAAGCCGGGGAGGGTGAGCAGTTCTTC

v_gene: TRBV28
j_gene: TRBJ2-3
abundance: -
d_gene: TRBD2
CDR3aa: CASRPGGRTDTQYF
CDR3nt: TGTGCCAGCCGTCCTGGCGGGAGGACAGATACGCAGTATTTT

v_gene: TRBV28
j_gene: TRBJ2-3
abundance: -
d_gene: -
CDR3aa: CASSVSHTSTDTQYF
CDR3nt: TGTGCCAGCAGTGTGAGCCATACTAGCACAGATACGCAGTATTTT

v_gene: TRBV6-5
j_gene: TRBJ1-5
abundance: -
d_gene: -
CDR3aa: CASSGIPGKPQHF
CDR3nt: TGTGCCAGCAGTGGGATCCCAGGGAAGCCCCAGCATTTT

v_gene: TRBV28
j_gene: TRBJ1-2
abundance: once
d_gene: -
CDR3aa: CASSKQPNGYTF
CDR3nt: TGTGCCAGCAGTAAACAGCCTAATGGCTACACCTTC

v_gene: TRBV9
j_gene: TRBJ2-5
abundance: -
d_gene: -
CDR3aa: CASSVAGGLAETQYF
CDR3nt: TGTGCCAGCAGCGTAGCGGGCGGGCTGGCAGAGACCCAGTACTTC

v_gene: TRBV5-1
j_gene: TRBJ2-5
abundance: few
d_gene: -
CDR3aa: CASSPGGAWQETQYF
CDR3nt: TGCGCCAGCAGCCCCGGGGGAGCGTGGCAAGAGACCCAGTACTTC

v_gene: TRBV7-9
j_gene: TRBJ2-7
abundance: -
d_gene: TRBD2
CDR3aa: CSSSLALGLAGTPYEQYF
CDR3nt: TGTTCCAGCAGCTTAGCCCTCGGACTAGCGGGAACCCCCTACGAGCAGTACTTC

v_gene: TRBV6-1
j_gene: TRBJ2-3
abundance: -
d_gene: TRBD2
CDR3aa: CASSDGGSTDTQYF
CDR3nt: TGTGCCAGCAGTGACGGGGGGAGCACAGATACGCAGTATTTT

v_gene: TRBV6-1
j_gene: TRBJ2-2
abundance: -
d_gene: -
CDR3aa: CASRGHAANTGELFF
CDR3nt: TGTGCCAGCAGGGGACATGCCGCGAACACCGGGGAGCTGTTTTTT

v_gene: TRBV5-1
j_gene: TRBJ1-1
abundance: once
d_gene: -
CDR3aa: CASSLASGSVTEAFF
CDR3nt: TGCGCCAGCAGCTTGGCCAGCGGGAGCGTCACTGAAGCTTTCTTT

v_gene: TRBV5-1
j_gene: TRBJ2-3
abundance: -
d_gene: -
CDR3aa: CASRVSFLADTQYF
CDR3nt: -

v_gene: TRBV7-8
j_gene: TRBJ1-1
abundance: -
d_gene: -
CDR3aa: CASSSTGRDTEAFF
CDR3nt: TGTGCCAGCAGCTCGACAGGTCGGGACACTGAAGCTTTCTTT

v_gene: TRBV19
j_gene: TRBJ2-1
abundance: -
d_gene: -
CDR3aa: CASSLGGPNEQFF
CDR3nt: TGTGCCAGTAGTCTAGGAGGGCCCAATGAGCAGTTCTTC

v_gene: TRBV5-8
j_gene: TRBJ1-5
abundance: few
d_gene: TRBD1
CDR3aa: CASLLDRGGQPQHF
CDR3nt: TGTGCCAGCCTGCTGGACAGGGGCGGTCAGCCCCAGCATTTT

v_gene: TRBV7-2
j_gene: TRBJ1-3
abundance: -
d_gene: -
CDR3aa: CASSSNRVSSGNTIYF
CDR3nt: TGTGCCAGCAGCTCCAACAGGGTTTCCTCTGGAAACACCATATATTTT

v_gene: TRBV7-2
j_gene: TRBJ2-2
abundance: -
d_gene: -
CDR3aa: CASSPWTMGYGELFF
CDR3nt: TGTGCCAGCAGCCCATGGACAATGGGTTACGGGGAGCTGTTTTTT

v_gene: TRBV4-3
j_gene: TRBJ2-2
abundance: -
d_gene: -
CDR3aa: CASSPGGRGGELFF
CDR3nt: TGCGCCAGCAGCCCCGGGGGGCGCGGCGGGGAGCTGTTTTTT

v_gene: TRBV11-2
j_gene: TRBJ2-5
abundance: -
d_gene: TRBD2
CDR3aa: CASSGAAGGRETQYF
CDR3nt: TGTGCCAGCAGCGGAGCAGCGGGGGGCAGAGAGACCCAGTACTTC

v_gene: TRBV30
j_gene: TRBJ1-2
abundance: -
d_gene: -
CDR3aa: CAWRVSGDPFGYTF
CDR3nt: TGTGCCTGGAGGGTCTCAGGGGACCCCTTTGGCTACACCTTC

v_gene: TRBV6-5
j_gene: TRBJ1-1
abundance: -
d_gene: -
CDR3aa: CASSSTFFQSEAFF
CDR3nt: TGTGCCAGCAGCTCCACATTTTTTCAATCTGAAGCTTTCTTT

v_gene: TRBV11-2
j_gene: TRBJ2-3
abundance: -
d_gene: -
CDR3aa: CASSTAGSTDTQYF
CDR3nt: TGTGCCAGCAGCACAGCAGGGAGCACAGATACGCAGTATTTT

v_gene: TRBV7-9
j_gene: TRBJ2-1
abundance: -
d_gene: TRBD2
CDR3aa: CASSSPGLAGEVEQFF
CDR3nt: TGTGCCAGCAGCTCTCCGGGACTAGCGGGAGAAGTTGAGCAGTTCTTC

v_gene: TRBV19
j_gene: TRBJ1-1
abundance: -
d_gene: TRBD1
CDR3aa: CASSIGTGISTEAFF
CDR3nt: TGTGCCAGTAGTATTGGGACAGGGATTTCCACTGAAGCTTTCTTT

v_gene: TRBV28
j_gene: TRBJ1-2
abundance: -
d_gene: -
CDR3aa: CASRNGGPGYGYTF
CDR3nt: TGTGCCAGCAGAAACGGGGGGCCGGGCTATGGCTACACCTTC

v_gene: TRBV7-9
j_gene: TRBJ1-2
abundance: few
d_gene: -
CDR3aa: CSSSLYGYTF
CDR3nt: TGTTCCAGCAGCCTCTATGGCTACACCTTC

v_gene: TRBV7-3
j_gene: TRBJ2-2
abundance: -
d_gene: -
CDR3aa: CASSLQGGRTGELFF
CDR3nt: TGTGCCAGCAGCTTACAGGGGGGACGTACCGGGGAGCTGTTTTTT

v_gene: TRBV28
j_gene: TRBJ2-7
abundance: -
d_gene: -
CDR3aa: CASHRDSLSYEQYF
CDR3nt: TGTGCCAGCCACCGGGACTCCCTCTCCTACGAGCAGTACTTC

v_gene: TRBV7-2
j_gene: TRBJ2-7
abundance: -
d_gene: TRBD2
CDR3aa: CASSLMAGGDEQYF
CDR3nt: TGTGCCAGCAGCTTAATGGCGGGGGGCGACGAGCAGTACTTC

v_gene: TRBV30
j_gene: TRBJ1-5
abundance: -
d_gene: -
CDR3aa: CAWSVAGNQPQHF
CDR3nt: TGTGCCTGGAGTGTCGCGGGCAATCAGCCCCAGCATTTT

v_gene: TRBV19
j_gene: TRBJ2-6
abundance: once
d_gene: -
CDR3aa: CASSIYRTSGANVLTF
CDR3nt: TGTGCCAGTAGTATCTATCGCACCTCTGGGGCCAACGTCCTGACTTTC

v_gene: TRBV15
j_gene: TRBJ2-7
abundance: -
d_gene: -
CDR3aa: CATSRELGEQYF
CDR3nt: TGTGCCACCAGCAGAGAACTCGGCGAGCAGTACTTC

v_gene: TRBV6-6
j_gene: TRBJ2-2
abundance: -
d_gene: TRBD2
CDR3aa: CASSYAGETGELFF
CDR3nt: TGTGCCAGCAGTTACGCGGGGGAAACCGGGGAGCTGTTTTTT

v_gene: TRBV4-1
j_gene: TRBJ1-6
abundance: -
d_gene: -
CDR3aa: CASSQGWTNNSPLHF
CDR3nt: TGCGCCAGCAGCCAAGGTTGGACTAATAATTCACCCCTCCACTTT

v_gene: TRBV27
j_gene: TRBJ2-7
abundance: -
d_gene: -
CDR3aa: CASSPSHINYEQYF
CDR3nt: TGTGCCAGCAGCCCCAGCCACATTAACTACGAGCAGTACTTC

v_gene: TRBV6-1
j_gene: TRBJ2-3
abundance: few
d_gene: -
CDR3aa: CASSETGQSTDTQYF
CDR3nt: TGTGCCAGCAGTGAAACAGGACAGAGCACAGATACGCAGTATTTT